This T cell receptor (beta chain) comes out of a study of blood T cells in healthy people across ages (dated by TCRdb to between 2015 and 2017). About the full investigation: In model experiments, template switching captured roughly one uniquely barcoded TCR beta cDNA molecule for every two T cells. Donors of different ages were randomly distributed across sequencing lanes to avoid experimental bias. For two donors (one aged 18 to 30 and one aged 80 or older), the study analyzed two additional independent replicas of 1 million unique cDNA reads from the same blood draw. Donors were grouped into four age groups: young (average roughly 17 years), middle-aged (roughly 37), aged (around 60) and long-lived (around 80). To track age-related changes in TCR beta repertoire diversity, the study relied on deep sequencing normalized with unique cDNA molecular identifiers. The investigation overall reported the following: Because the CMV infection status of the donors was unknown, age-related changes in expanded clonotypes may potentially have been confounded. Estimates of total diversity from one million sequenced T cells were regarded as lower bounds and underestimates. Bulk unsorted PBMC profiling prevented conclusive comparison of naive and antigen-experienced compartments. As age increased, observed TCR beta diversity per million T cells dropped in a roughly linear way, and a significant reduction was already evident by age 40. Compared with the aged group, more naive CD4+ T cells, fewer expanded clones and increased TCR diversity were shown by the long-lived group, suggesting age selection. The percentage of naive T cells measured by flow cytometry correlated strongly with observed TCR beta diversity.

This clonotype was counted a few times. The antigen it recognizes is unknown. The input lacks base qualities; no much larger clone sits a single base away. The donors were under 40 Caucasian individuals from Russia, aged roughly 6 to 100 years, who were systemically healthy. Each donor gave 8 to 10 milliliters of peripheral blood, drawn into EDTA-treated Vacutainer tubes. Ficoll-Paque density-gradient centrifugation was used to isolate PBMCs, with at least 7 million per sample. Trizol reagent was used to extract total RNA from the PBMCs, yielding at least 6 micrograms per sample. The percentages of naive CD45RAhigh/CD27high T cells were determined by flow cytometry on a PBMC aliquot from every donor. Per the germline V gene, SGDLS is the CDR1 and YYNGEE is the CDR2. Reading from cysteine to phenylalanine, the CDR3 counts 13 amino acids. Only the CDR3 DNA is retained, 39 bases long and in frame from the first base.

The library was produced with 5' RACE. This sample was sequenced with an Illumina HiSeq 2500. A second PCR of about 7 to 12 cycles was run with a J-beta primer mix and a sample-barcoded 5' primer. A unique molecular identifier was introduced onto each TCR beta cDNA molecule by a template-switch 5' adaptor carrying 12 random nucleotides. Each sample yielded at least 3 million CDR3-containing paired-end reads. First-strand cDNA was synthesized from all RNA with the Mint cDNA synthesis kit, primed by a TRBC-specific oligonucleotide. After uracil-DNA glycosylase treatment, a first 18-cycle PCR used universal primers M1SS and BC2_uni_R on all cDNA. The study's processing was this. Normalization of each sample was performed by random selection of 1 million high-quality reads, each carrying a distinct molecular identifier. Instead of being binned into consensus sequences, reads that shared molecular identifiers were thrown out. MiTCR, with a Q25 quality threshold and the strictest error-elimination algorithm, was used for CDR3 identification, clonotype clustering and error correction. A nonparametric unseen species model using Euler transformation provided a lower-bound estimate of total TCR beta diversity. TCRdb reprocessing: public reads trimmed at Q25 with fastp, clones called with MiXCR, in-frame beta chains kept. Merged by CDR3 protein, the rows form single entries marked with the most common genes and DNA. In this record, the V and J calls reflect TCRdb's handling and not the investigators' own analysis. This sample is represented by 850,000 or so distinct CDR3 sequences; more than 25% of them were singletons. The top ten clones comprise around 15% of the sample.

This receptor was obtained from a woman older than 75 in good health. The sample taken for sequencing was blood. The chain was built from TRBV9 and TRBJ2-4; the D gene is perhaps TRBD2, from 6 matching bases. The J call may be incorrect, as the DNA end agrees better with TRBJ2-7. CDR3 region: CASSVRGGNEQYF. Here is the DNA: TGTGCCAGCAGCGTAAGAGGCGGGAACGAGCAGTACTTC.